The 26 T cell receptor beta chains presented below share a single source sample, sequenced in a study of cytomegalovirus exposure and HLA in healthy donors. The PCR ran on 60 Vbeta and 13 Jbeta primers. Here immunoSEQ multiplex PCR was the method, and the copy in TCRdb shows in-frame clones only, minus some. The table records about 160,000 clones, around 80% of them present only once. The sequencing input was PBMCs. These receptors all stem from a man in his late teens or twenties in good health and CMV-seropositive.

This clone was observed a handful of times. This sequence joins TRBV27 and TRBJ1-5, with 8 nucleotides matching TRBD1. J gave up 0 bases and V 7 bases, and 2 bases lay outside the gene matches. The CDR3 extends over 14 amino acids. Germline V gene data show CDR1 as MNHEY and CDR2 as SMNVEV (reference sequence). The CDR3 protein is CASMGTGSNQPQHF. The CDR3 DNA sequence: TGTGCCAGCATGGGGACAGGTAGCAATCAGCCCCAGCATTTT.

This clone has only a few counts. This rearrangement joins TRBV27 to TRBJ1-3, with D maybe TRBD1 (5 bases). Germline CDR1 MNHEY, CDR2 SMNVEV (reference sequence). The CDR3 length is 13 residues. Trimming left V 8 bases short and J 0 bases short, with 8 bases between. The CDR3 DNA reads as TGTGCCAGCGGGACTGACTCTGGAAACACCATATATTTT. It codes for CASGTDSGNTIYF.

The CDR3 DNA reads as TGTGCCAGCAGCCAAGTCGTCTCTGGGGCCAACGTCCTGACTTTC. It is translated as CASSQVVSGANVLTF. The V gene is TRBV4-2, the J gene TRBJ2-6; D unresolved. Germline CDR1 LGHNA, CDR2 YNFKEQ. Trimming left V 1 base short and J 0 bases short, with 4 bases between. CDR3 size: 15 residues.

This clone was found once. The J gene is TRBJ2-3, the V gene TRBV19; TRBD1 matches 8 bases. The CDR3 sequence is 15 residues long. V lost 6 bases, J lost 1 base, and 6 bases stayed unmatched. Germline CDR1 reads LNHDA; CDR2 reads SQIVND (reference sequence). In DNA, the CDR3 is TGTGCCAGTAGCCCCAAGGACAGGGGCACAGATACGCAGTATTTT. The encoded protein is CASSPKDRGTDTQYF.

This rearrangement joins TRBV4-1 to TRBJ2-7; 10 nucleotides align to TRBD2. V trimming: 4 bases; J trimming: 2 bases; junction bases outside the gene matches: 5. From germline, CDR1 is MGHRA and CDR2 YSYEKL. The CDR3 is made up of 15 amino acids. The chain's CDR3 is CASSPGTSVTYEQYF. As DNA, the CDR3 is TGCGCCAGCAGCCCCGGGACTAGCGTAACCTACGAGCAGTACTTC.

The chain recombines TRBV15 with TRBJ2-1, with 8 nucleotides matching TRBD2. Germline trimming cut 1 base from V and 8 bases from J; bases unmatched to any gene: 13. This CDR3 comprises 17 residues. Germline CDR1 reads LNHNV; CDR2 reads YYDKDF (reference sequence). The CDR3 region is CATSRGPRGVHPHEQFF. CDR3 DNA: TGTGCCACCAGCAGAGGGCCGCGGGGGGTCCACCCCCATGAGCAGTTCTTC.

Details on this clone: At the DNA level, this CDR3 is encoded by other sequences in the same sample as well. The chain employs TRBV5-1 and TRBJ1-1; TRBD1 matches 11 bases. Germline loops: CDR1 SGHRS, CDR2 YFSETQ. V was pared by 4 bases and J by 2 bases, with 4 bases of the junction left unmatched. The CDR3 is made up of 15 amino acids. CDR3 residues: CASSPRTGGNTEAFF. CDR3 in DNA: TGCGCCAGCAGCCCGAGGACAGGGGGCAACACTGAAGCTTTCTTT.

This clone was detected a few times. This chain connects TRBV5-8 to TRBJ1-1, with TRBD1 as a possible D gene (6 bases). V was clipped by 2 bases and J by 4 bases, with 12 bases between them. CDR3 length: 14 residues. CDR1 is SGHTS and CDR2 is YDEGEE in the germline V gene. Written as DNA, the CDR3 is TGTGCCAGCAGCTTCAGGGCAGGGGCCACTGAAGCTTTCTTT. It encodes CASSFRAGATEAFF.

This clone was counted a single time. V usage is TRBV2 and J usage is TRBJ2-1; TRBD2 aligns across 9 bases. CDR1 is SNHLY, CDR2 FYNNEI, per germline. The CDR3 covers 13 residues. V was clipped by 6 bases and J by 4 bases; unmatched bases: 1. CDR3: CASSLAGYNEQFF. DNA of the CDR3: TGTGCCAGCAGCCTAGCGGGGTACAATGAGCAGTTCTTC. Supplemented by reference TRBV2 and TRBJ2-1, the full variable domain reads EPEVTQTPSHQVTQMGQEVILRCVPISNHLYFYWYRQILGQKVEFLVSFYNNEISEKSEIFDDQFSVERPDGSNFTLKIRSTKLEDSAMYFCASSLAGYNEQFFGPGTRLTVL.

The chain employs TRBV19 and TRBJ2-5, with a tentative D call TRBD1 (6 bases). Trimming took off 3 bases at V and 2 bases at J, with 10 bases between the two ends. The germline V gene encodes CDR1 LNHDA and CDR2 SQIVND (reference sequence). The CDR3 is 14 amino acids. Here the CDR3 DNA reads TGTGCCAGTAGTATCACAGGGAGTCAAGAGACCCAGTACTTC. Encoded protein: CASSITGSQETQYF.

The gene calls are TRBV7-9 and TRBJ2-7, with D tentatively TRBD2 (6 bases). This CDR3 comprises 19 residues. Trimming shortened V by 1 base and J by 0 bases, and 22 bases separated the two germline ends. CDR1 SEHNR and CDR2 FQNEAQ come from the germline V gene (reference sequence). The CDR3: CASSLGPHRRELSSYEQYF. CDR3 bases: TGTGCCAGCAGCTTAGGCCCCCACAGGAGGGAACTGAGCTCCTACGAGCAGTACTTC.

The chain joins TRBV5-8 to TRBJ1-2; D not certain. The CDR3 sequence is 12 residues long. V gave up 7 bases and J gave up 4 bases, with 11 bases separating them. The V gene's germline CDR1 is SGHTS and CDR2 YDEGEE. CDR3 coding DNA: TGTGCCAGCCAGTATAGAGGCTATGGCTACACCTTC. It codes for CASQYRGYGYTF.

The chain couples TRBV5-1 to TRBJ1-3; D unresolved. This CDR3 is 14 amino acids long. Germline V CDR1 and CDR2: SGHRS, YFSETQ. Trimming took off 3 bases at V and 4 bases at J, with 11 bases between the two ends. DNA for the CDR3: TGCGCCAGCAGCTCGGATACGGGAGGAAACACCATATATTTT. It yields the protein CASSSDTGGNTIYF.

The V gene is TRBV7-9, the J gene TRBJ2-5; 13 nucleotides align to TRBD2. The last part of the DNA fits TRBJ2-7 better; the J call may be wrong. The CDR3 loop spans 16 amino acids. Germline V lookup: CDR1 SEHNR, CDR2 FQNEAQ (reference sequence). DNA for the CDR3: TGTGCCAGCACAGGACTAGCGGGAGTCGGGACCTACGAGCAGTACTTC. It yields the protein CASTGLAGVGTYEQYF.

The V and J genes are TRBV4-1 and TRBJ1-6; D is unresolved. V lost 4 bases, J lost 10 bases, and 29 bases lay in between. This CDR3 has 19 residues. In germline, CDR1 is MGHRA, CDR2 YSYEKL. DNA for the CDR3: TGCGCCAGCAGCCTTCAAAATAACGACGGGGAAAGAGGATGGTCACCCCTCCACTTT. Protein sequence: CASSLQNNDGERGWSPLHF.

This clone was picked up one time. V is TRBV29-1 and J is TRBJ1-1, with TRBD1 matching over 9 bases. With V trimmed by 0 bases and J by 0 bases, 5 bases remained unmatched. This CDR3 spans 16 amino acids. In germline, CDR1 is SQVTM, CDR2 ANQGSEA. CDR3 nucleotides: TGCAGCGTTGAAGATCTTGGGGACAGGGTGAACACTGAAGCTTTCTTT. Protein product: CSVEDLGDRVNTEAFF.

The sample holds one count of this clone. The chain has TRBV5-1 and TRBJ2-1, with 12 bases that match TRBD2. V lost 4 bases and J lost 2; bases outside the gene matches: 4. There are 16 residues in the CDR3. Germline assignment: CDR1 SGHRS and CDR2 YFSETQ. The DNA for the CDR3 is TGCGCCAGCAGCGCTAGCGGGAGGGGCGCCTACAATGAGCAGTTCTTC. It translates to CASSASGRGAYNEQFF.

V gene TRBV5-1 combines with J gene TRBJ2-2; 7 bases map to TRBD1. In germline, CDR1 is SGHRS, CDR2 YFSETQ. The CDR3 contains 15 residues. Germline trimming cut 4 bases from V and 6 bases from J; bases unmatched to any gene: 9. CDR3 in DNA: TGCGCCAGCAGCGCGAGACAGGGACGGGCCGGGGAGCTGTTTTTT. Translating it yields CASSARQGRAGELFF.

The CDR3 region is CASSRQGGSPLHF. Here the CDR3 DNA reads TGTGCCAGCAGTCGACAGGGGGGATCACCCCTCCACTTT. V is TRBV7-2 and J is TRBJ1-6; 9 bases match TRBD1. Germline CDR1 is SGHTA and CDR2 is FQGNSA. The CDR3 has 13 amino acids. V shed 6 bases and J 10 bases; nucleotides not matched to a gene: 4.

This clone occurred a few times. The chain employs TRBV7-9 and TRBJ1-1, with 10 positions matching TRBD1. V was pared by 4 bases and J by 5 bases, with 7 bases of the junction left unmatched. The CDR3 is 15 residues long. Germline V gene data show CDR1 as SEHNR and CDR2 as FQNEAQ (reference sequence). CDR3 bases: TGTGCCAGCAGCTCCTCCGGGACAGGGGTAACTGAAGCTTTCTTT. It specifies CASSSSGTGVTEAFF.

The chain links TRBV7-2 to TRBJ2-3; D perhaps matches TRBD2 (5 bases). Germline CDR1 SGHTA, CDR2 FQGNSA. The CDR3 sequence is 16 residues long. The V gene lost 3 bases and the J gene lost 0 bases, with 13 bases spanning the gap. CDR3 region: CASSFRVAGSTDTQYF. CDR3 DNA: TGTGCCAGCAGCTTTAGGGTTGCGGGTAGCACAGATACGCAGTATTTT.

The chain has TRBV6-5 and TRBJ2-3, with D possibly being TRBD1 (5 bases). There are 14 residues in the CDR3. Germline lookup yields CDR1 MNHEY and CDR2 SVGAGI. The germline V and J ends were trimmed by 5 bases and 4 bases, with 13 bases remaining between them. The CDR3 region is CASSPTAPPDTQYF. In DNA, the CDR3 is TGTGCCAGCAGTCCGACAGCACCACCAGATACGCAGTATTTT.

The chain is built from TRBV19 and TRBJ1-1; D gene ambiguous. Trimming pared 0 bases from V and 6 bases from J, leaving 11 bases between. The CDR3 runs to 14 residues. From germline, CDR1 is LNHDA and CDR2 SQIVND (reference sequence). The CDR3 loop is CASSIDTQVPEAFF. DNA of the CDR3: TGTGCCAGTAGTATAGACACTCAAGTCCCTGAAGCTTTCTTT.

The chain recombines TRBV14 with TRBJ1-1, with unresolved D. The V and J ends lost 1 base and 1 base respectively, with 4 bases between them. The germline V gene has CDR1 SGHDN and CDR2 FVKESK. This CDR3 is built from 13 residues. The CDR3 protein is CASSQGRNTEAFF. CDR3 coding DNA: TGTGCCAGCAGCCAAGGTAGGAACACTGAAGCTTTCTTT.

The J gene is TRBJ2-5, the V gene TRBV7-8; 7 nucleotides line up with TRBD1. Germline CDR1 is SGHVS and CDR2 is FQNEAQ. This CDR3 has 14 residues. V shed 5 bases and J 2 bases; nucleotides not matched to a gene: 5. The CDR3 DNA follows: TGTGCCAGCAGCCTCGGGACAGTGCAAGAGACCCAGTACTTC. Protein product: CASSLGTVQETQYF.

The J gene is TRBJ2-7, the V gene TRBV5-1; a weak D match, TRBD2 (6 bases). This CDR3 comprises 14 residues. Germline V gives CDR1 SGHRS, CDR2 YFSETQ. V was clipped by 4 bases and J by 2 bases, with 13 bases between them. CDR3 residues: CASSPGDSTYEQYF. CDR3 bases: TGCGCCAGCAGCCCCGGGGACTCGACCTACGAGCAGTACTTC.